This T cell receptor beta chain was profiled in a study of early T cells in non-severe SARS-CoV-2 infection. Study-level information: Sequencing of bulk RNA from unsorted whole blood was done, without chain pairing.

The V gene's germline CDR1 is MNHNS and CDR2 SASEGT. Trimming took off 0 bases at V and 1 base at J, with 3 bases between the two ends. The CDR3 is 14 amino acids. The TCR library protocol was used to attach unique molecular identifiers. These identifiers were attached to individual cDNA molecules. MiXCR was run by TCRdb on the 5' RACE reads, yielding one entry per CDR3 protein. The sample lists 90,000 to 120,000 distinct CDR3 sequences, around 10% occurring once. The chain carries TRBV6-1 and TRBJ2-2; D is uncertain. Source material: whole blood. The TCR originated in an adult who was a healthcare worker with PCR-confirmed SARS-CoV-2 infection or an uninfected control (not recorded which). CDR3 nucleotides: TGTGCCAGCAGTGAAGCCCGGAACACCGGGGAGCTGTTTTTT. This codes for CASSEARNTGELFF.